This entry describes one TCR beta chain. This clonotype was seen only a few times. It lacks a known antigen. The record has no base qualities; no much larger clone is one base away. The sample is drawn from a study of T-cell reconstitution after alpha-beta-depleted transplantation in children listed by TCRdb under 2016. In terms of the full investigation: T-cell immune reconstitution after TCRalphabeta/CD19-depleted allogeneic hematopoietic cell transplantation in children was quantitatively tracked in the study by means of TCR repertoire profiling.

Overall results and qualifications from the work: The high TCRbeta diversity at day 60 in some patients was ascribed to recipient T cells and intrathymic progenitors that had survived conditioning. Apparently early alphabetaT-cell count recovery about two months after transplant reportedly relied on only several hundred rapidly expanded clones derived from non-depleted graft cells. The frequencies of hyperexpanded clones fell over the following months, and after one year, T-cell counts and TCRbeta diversity were mostly attributed to newly produced T cells.

The CDR3 measures 18 amino acids from cysteine to phenylalanine. Of all the DNA, just the CDR3 is kept, 54 bases in frame from base 1. Taken from the germline V gene, the CDR1 and CDR2 loops are KGHSH and LQKENI. Here V drops 1 base and J drops 3 bases, and the junction holds 7 bases not matched to any gene. The library was generated by PCR. The reads were generated on an Illumina HiSeq 2500. Molecular barcoding was employed in the preparation of TCR libraries, with unique molecular identifiers being used to normalize TCRbeta repertoire quantification. TCRdb's own reprocessing of the public reads used fastp at Q25 and MiXCR and kept productive beta chains. Each CDR3 protein appears once, grouped with its most common genes and DNA. Counted in this sample were around 490,000 distinct CDR3 sequences; about 10% of them appeared once. The ten top clones hold 13% to 15% of the sample. The treatment or condition label for this specimen denotes: allogeneic hematopoietic cell transplantation with graft depleted of TCRalphabeta T cells and CD19 B cells. Transplant recipients were children who received TCRalphabeta/CD19-depleted allogeneic hematopoietic cell grafts.

The clonotype comes from a female patient aged 2-15 years who had a stem cell transplant for aplastic anemia, so the T cells may come from the graft donor. The rearrangement combines TRBV18 with TRBJ2-2; 11 junctional bases match TRBD2. The sample in question was PBMCs, mostly from graft donor cells, obtained 180 days after TCRalphabeta/CD19-depleted stem cell transplant. This receptor carries the CDR3 CASSPQLAGEADTGELFF. The bases read TGTGCCAGCTCACCACAACTAGCGGGAGAAGCGGACACCGGGGAGCTGTTTTTT.